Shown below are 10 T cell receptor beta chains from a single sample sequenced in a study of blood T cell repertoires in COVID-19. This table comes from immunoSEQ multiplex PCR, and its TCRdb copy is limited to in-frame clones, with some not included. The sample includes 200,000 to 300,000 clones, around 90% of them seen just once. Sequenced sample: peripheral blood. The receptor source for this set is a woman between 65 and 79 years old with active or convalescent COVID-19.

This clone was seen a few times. CDR3 protein: CASSQERDNEAFF. CDR3 bases: TGCGCCAGCAGCCAAGAAAGGGACAATGAAGCTTTCTTT. J is TRBJ1-1 and V is TRBV4-3; D possibly corresponds to TRBD1 (6 bases). Germline V gene data show CDR1 as LGHNA and CDR2 as YSLEER. The CDR3 has 13 amino acids. Trimming cost V 0 bases and J 7 bases, with 9 bases left between them.

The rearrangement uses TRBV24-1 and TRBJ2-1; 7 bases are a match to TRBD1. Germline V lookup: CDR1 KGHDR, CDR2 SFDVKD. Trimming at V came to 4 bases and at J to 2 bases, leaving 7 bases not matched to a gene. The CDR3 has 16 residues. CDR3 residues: CATSEPTGSAYNEQFF. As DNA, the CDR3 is TGTGCCACCAGTGAACCGACAGGGAGTGCCTACAATGAGCAGTTCTTC.

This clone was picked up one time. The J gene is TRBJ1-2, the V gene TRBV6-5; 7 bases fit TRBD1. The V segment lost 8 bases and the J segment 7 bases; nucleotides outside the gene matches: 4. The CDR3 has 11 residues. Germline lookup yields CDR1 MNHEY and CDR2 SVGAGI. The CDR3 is CASEGTAGYTF. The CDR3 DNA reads TGTGCCAGCGAGGGGACAGCTGGCTACACCTTC.

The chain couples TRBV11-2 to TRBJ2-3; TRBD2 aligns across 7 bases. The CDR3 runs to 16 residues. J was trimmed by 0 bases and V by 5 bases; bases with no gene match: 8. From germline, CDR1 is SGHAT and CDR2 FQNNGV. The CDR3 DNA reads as TGTGCCAGCAGCGGGAGGGGTGGGGCTAGCACAGATACGCAGTATTTT. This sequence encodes CASSGRGGASTDTQYF.

CDR3 sequence reads: CASSYRSFSLDGETQYF. Here the CDR3 DNA reads TGTGCCAGCAGTTACCGGAGTTTTTCGCTTGACGGGGAGACCCAGTACTTC. V usage is TRBV6-2 or TRBV6-3 and J usage is TRBJ2-5; unclear D gene. Germline V gives CDR1 MNHEY, CDR2 SVGEGT. This CDR3 comprises 17 residues. V was trimmed by 2 bases and J by 5 bases, leaving 21 bases between them.

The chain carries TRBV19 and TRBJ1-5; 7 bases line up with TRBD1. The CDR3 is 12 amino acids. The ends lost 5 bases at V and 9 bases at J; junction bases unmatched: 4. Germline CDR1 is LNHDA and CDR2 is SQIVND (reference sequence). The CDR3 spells CASSEAGGPQHF. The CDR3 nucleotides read TGTGCCAGTAGTGAGGCAGGGGGGCCCCAGCATTTT.

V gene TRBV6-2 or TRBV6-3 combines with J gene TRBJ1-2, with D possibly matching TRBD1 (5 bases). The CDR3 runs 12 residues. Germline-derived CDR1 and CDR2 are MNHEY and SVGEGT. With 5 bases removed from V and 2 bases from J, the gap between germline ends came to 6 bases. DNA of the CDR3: TGTGCCAGCAGTCAGGGAAACTATGGCTACACCTTC. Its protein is CASSQGNYGYTF.

This CDR3 is CASTDPGLAGPTYEQYF. CDR3 nucleotide sequence: TGTGCCAGCACTGACCCAGGACTAGCGGGGCCTACCTACGAGCAGTACTTC. The V and J genes are TRBV2 and TRBJ2-7; 12 bases align to TRBD2. Per germline, CDR1 SNHLY and CDR2 FYNNEI. J was trimmed by 2 bases and V by 7 bases; bases with no gene match: 12. CDR3 size: 17 residues.

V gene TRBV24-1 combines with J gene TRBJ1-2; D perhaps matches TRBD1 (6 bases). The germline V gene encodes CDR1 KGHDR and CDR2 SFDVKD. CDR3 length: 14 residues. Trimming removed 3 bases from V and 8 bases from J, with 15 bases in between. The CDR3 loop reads CATSDGGRGEGYTF. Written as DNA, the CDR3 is TGTGCCACCAGTGATGGAGGCAGGGGAGAAGGCTACACCTTC.

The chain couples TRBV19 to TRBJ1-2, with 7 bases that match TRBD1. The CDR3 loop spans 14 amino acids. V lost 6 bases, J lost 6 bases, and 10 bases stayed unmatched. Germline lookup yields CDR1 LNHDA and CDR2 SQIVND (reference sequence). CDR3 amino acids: CASRWTRGPDGYTF. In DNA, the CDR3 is TGTGCCAGTAGATGGACGAGGGGGCCGGATGGCTACACCTTC.